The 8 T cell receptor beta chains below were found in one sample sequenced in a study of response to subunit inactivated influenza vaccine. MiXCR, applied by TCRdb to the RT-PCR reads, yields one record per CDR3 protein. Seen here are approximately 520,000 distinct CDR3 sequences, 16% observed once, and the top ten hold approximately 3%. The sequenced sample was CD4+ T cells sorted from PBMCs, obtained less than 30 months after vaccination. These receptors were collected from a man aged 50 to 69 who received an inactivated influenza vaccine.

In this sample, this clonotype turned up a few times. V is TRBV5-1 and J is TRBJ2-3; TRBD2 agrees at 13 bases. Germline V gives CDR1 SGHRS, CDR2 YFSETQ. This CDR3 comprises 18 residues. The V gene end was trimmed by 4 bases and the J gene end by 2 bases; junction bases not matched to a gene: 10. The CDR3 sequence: CASSPGTSGNFPTDTQYF. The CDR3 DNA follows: TGCGCCAGCAGCCCAGGGACTAGCGGGAACTTTCCCACAGATACGCAGTATTTT. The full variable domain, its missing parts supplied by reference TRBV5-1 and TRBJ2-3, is KAGVTQTPRYLIKTRGQQVTLSCSPISGHRSVSWYQQTPGQGLQFLFEYFSETQRNKGNFPGRFSGRQFSNSRSEMNVSTLELGDSALYLCASSPGTSGNFPTDTQYFGPGTRLTVL.

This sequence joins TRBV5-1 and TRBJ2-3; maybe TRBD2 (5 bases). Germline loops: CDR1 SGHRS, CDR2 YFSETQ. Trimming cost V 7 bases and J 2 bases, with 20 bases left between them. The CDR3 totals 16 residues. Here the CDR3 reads CASPLRETSATDTQYF. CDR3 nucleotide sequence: TGCGCCAGCCCCCTTCGGGAAACTTCCGCCACAGATACGCAGTATTTT.

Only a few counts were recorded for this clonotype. For the CDR3, the DNA is TGTGCCAGCAGTTTTCGGGGGCCTGGAGAGACCCAGTACTTC. Translation gives CASSFRGPGETQYF. The chain combines TRBV6-2 or TRBV6-3 with TRBJ2-5; the D gene could be TRBD1 or TRBD2 (6 bases each). V lost 4 bases to trimming and J lost 4 bases, with 13 bases between them. CDR3 size: 14 residues. Germline values: CDR1 MNHEY, CDR2 SVGEGT.

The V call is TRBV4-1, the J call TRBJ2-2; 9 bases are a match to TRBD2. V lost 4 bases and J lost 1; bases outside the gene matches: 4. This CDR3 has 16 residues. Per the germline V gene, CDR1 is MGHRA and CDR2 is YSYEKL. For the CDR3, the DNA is TGCGCCAGCAGCCTAAGACTAGCGGAGAACACCGGGGAGCTGTTTTTT. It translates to CASSLRLAENTGELFF.

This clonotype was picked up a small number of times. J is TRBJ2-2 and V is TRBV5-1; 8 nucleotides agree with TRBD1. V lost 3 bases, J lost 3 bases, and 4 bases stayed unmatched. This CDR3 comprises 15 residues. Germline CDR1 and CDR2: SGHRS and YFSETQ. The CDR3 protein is CASSSLTGDTGELFF. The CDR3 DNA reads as TGCGCCAGCAGCTCGTTGACAGGGGACACCGGGGAGCTGTTTTTT.

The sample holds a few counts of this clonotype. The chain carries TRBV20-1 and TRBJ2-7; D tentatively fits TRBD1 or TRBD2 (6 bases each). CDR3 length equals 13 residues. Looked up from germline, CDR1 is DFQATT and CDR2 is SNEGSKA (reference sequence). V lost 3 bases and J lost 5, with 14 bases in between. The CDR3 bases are TGCAGTGCTAGTTACAGGGCTAGCGACGAGCAGTACTTC. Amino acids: CSASYRASDEQYF.

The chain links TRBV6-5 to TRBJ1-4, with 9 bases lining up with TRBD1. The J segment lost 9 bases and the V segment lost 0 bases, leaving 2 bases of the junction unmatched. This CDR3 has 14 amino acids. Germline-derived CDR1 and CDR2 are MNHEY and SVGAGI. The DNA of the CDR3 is TGTGCCAGCAGTTACTCGGGACAGGGTCAAAAACTGTTTTTT. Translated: CASSYSGQGQKLFF.

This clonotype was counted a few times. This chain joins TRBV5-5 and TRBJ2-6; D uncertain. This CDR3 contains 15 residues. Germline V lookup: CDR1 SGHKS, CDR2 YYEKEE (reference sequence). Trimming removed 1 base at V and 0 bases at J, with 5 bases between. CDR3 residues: CASSLLGSGANVLTF. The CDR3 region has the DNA TGTGCCAGCAGCTTGTTGGGCTCTGGGGCCAACGTCCTGACTTTC.